This TCR beta chain came from a study of blood T cell repertoires in COVID-19. Study summary: The United States, Italy and Spain supplied acute and convalescent COVID-19 samples.

Methods used by the authors: From reference gene primer amplification, estimates of nucleated cell counts were derived. This table comes from immunoSEQ multiplex PCR, and its TCRdb copy is limited to in-frame clones, with some not included. V and J calls and clone size are copied from that table; D and trimming were computed from the DNA. The top ten hold 15% to 19% of the sample, which has roughly 84,000 clones, 80% to 90% seen once. CDR1 and CDR2 (germline): SGDLS, YYNGEE. The CDR3 consists of 14 residues. With 5 bases clipped from V and 1 base from J, the junction kept 6 bases outside the gene matches.

This TCR was recovered from an elderly woman with acute or convalescent COVID-19. The chain links TRBV9 to TRBJ2-7; 7 bases line up with TRBD1. Material: peripheral blood. The CDR3 loop reads CASSPGTASYEQYF. In DNA, the CDR3 is TGTGCCAGCAGTCCTGGGACAGCTTCCTACGAGCAGTACTTC.